This is a list of T cell receptor beta chains from one sample in a study of regulatory T cells in long-lasting Graves disease. In TCRdb, the multiplex PCR reads were re-called with MiXCR into one record per CDR3 protein. Among roughly 500,000 distinct CDR3 sequences listed, around 21% were seen once. The sample was peripheral blood mononuclear cells (PBMCs), taken when the disease was refractory, from a patient treated with antithyroid drugs. The receptors here all came from a female donor with Graves disease. Both conserved end residues are part of each CDR3. Each record gives: J gene, D gene, clone size, V gene, CDR3 protein. D genes are given only for firm matches. Expanded clones get a size class; other rows say once, few or many, or leave the size out.

J gene: TRBJ2-6
D gene: -
clone size: -
V gene: TRBV19
CDR3 protein: CASSRTPRTPYVLTF

J gene: TRBJ2-1
D gene: -
clone size: -
V gene: TRBV20-1
CDR3 protein: CSAHQTVGDEQFF

J gene: TRBJ1-2
D gene: -
clone size: many
V gene: TRBV29-1
CDR3 protein: CSVVLGYGYTF

J gene: TRBJ2-5
D gene: -
clone size: few
V gene: TRBV7-9
CDR3 protein: CASSTRWETQYF

J gene: TRBJ2-5
D gene: TRBD1
clone size: many
V gene: TRBV11-2
CDR3 protein: CASSLRDRGKTQYF

J gene: TRBJ1-1
D gene: -
clone size: few
V gene: TRBV29-1
CDR3 protein: CSVEQGGYTEAFF

J gene: TRBJ2-5
D gene: TRBD1
clone size: many
V gene: TRBV28
CDR3 protein: CASSLSWTGGETQYF

J gene: TRBJ2-7
D gene: -
clone size: many
V gene: TRBV15
CDR3 protein: CATSIYRGRGDEQYF

J gene: TRBJ2-7
D gene: TRBD1
clone size: -
V gene: TRBV10-3
CDR3 protein: CAISDGGSGTGRSEQYF

J gene: TRBJ2-4
D gene: -
clone size: few
V gene: TRBV7-9
CDR3 protein: CASSFRVGSDIQYF

J gene: TRBJ1-1
D gene: -
clone size: many
V gene: TRBV27
CDR3 protein: CASSGAGVSEAFF

J gene: TRBJ2-4
D gene: TRBD2
clone size: many
V gene: TRBV29-1
CDR3 protein: CSAPDPLAGNIQYF

J gene: TRBJ2-3
D gene: -
clone size: few
V gene: TRBV2
CDR3 protein: CASRSGDTQYF

J gene: TRBJ2-2
D gene: TRBD1
clone size: -
V gene: TRBV19
CDR3 protein: CASSRPGTANTGELFF

J gene: TRBJ1-2
D gene: -
clone size: many
V gene: TRBV3-1
CDR3 protein: CASSPSGNRYGYTF

J gene: TRBJ2-4
D gene: -
clone size: -
V gene: TRBV28
CDR3 protein: CASRRLWRPDKNIQYF

J gene: TRBJ2-7
D gene: TRBD1
clone size: few
V gene: TRBV6-1
CDR3 protein: CASLLGQGAHEQYF

J gene: TRBJ2-7
D gene: -
clone size: -
V gene: TRBV20-1
CDR3 protein: CSARDPGLSPYEQYF

J gene: TRBJ2-7
D gene: -
clone size: many
V gene: TRBV5-1
CDR3 protein: CASGTSPTYEQYF

J gene: TRBJ2-2
D gene: -
clone size: few
V gene: TRBV7-8
CDR3 protein: CASSLGVTTGTGELFF

J gene: TRBJ2-5
D gene: -
clone size: -
V gene: TRBV29-1
CDR3 protein: CSVELALQETQYF

J gene: TRBJ1-6
D gene: -
clone size: -
V gene: TRBV30
CDR3 protein: CAWSRGVRGNSPLHF

J gene: TRBJ1-6
D gene: -
clone size: -
V gene: TRBV10-2
CDR3 protein: CASSESVGVSPLHF